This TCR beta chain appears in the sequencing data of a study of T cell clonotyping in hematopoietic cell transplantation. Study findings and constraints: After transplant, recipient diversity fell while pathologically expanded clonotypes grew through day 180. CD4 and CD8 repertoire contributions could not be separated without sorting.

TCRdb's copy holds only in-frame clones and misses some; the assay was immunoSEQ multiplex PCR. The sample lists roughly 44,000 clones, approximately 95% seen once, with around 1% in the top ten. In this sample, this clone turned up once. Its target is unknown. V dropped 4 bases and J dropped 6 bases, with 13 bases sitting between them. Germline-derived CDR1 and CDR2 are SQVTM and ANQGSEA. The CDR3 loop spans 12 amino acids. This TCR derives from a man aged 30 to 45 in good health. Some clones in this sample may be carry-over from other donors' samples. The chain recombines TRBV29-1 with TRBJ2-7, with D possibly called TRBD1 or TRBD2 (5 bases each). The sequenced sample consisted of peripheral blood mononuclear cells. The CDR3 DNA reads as TGCAGCGTTGGGGACGCGTACCGCGAGCAGTACTTC. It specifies CSVGDAYREQYF.